This T cell receptor beta chain was identified in a study of T cell clonality in common variable immunodeficiency. Study conclusions and caveats: Shared TCRbeta clones were fewer between CVID subjects than controls.

The CDR3 totals 13 residues. V shed 6 bases and J 10 bases; nucleotides not matched to a gene: 6. Germline CDR1 GTSNPN, CDR2 SVGIG (reference sequence). Data came from immunoSEQ multiplex PCR; TCRdb stores just in-frame clones and leaves some out. This sample carries tens of thousands of clones, none of them present only once. This clone was seen repeatedly, ten times or more. The antigen is not known. Read coverage stops 3 residues before the CDR3 terminus; the germline J gene supplies the remainder. The sample was peripheral blood mononuclear cells. The sequence was collected from a person aged 18 to 75 in good health. The J gene is TRBJ1-6, the V gene TRBV30, with 10 bases lining up with TRBD1. CDR3 region: CACGGQGQSPLHF. The part of the CDR3 DNA that was read is TGTGCCTGTGGGGGACAGGGGCAATCACCC.